This TCR beta chain was sequenced in a study of cytotoxic CD8 clonotypes in ibrutinib-treated CLL. Study-wide points: Public clonotypes, rarely seen, contracted or held steady on treatment.

This clone occurred many times. What it recognizes is unknown. Between the trimmed V and J ends, which lost 10 bases and 8 bases, there was a span of 11 bases. The CDR3 totals 10 residues. The V gene's germline CDR1 is MNHNY and CDR2 SVGAGI (reference sequence). Data came from immunoSEQ multiplex PCR; TCRdb stores just in-frame clones and leaves some out. The repertoire holds roughly 300,000 clones, with 60% to 80% as singletons. Genomic DNA (roughly 2 micrograms) was obtained from cryopreserved PBMCs for construction of TCR beta libraries. This TCR came from a human donor with chronic lymphocytic leukemia. This specimen consisted of PBMCs, obtained at disease progression, from a patient treated with ibrutinib. The V gene is TRBV6-6, the J gene TRBJ1-2; D uncertain. CDR3: CATYNGGYTF. CDR3 nucleotide sequence: TGTGCCACCTATAACGGGGGCTACACCTTC.